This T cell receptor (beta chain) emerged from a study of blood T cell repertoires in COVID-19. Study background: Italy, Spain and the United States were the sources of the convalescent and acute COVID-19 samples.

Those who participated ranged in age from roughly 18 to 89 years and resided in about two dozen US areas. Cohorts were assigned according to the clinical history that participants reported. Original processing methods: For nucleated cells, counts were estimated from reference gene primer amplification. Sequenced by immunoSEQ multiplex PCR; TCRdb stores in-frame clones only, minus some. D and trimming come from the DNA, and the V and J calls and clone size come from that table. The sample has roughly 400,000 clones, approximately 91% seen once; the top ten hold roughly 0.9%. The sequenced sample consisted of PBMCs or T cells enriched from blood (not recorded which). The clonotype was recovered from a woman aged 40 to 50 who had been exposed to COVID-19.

CDR3 protein: CASNPSGGGAGYTF. The DNA for the CDR3 is TGTGCCAGCAACCCATCGGGAGGGGGCGCGGGCTACACCTTC. The chain links TRBV7-9 to TRBJ1-2; 7 bases are shared with TRBD1. Germline loops: CDR1 SEHNR, CDR2 FQNEAQ (reference sequence). Germline trimming cut 7 bases from V and 8 bases from J; bases unmatched to any gene: 13. The CDR3 is made up of 14 amino acids.